This section outlines one TCR beta chain sequence together with its context. Trimming took 0 bases from V and 0 from J; bases not matched to a gene: 5. Germline values: CDR1 WSHSY, CDR2 SAAADI. CDR3 length: 17 amino acids. PCR primers comprised 60 Vbeta and 13 Jbeta primers. TCRdb's table, derived via immunoSEQ multiplex PCR, lists solely in-frame clones and lacks some. The table lists 160,000 or so clones, roughly 88% of them singletons. Everyone who donated was a healthy bone marrow donor. The sample belongs to a study of cytomegalovirus exposure and HLA in healthy donors. The rearrangement links TRBV10-2 to TRBJ1-1; TRBD1 matches 9 bases. Sequenced input: PBMCs. The sequence derives from a man between 50 and 59 years old in good health and CMV-seropositive. The CDR3 DNA reads TGCGCCAGCAGTGAGTCAATGGGACAGGGCATGAACACTGAAGCTTTCTTT. It encodes CASSESMGQGMNTEAFF.